Only a few counts were recorded for the clone carrying this T cell receptor (beta chain). Its antigen is unknown. The data belong to a study of identical twins. General study points: Insertions were fewer in abundant cord blood beta clonotypes, whereas memory repertoires showed none of this pattern.

The CDR3 has 13 amino acids. The V gene's germline CDR1 is SGHVS and CDR2 FNYEAQ. V was pared by 3 bases and J by 8 bases, with 11 bases between. TCRdb redid the calling of the 5' RACE reads with MiXCR, one entry per CDR3 protein. The sample shows 600,000 to 800,000 distinct CDR3 sequences, 21% of them seen only once. The same sample was also studied in work on T cells expressing NK-cell markers. From that paper: The share of CD8+ T cells held by dominant NKG2C+ clonotypes was about 1.0-7.5% in about six donors.

The receptor comes from a woman younger than 30 in good health. Sequencing was done on a sample of PBMCs. The chain joins TRBV7-6 to TRBJ2-1, with no clear D. CDR3 sequence reads: CASSFSDLYEQFF. The CDR3 DNA sequence: TGTGCCAGCAGCTTTTCAGACCTCTATGAGCAGTTCTTC.